This TCR beta chain appears in the sequencing data of a study of blood T cells in healthy people across ages. Broader study findings: Among long-lived donors, naive CD4+ cells were more numerous and diversity higher than in aged donors. Researchers report that TCR beta diversity correlated strongly with naive T cell percentage.

Germline assignment: CDR1 SEHNR and CDR2 FQNEAQ (reference sequence). The CDR3 has 15 residues. Trimming stripped 2 bases from V and 2 bases from J, with 12 bases between. A second roughly 6 to 11 cycle PCR used barcoded and J-beta primers. TCRdb re-analysed the 5' RACE reads in MiXCR, keeping a single row per CDR3 protein. The table shows about 1,500,000 distinct CDR3 sequences, with 35% to 45% occurring only once. Researchers report isolating at least 6 million PBMCs per sample. This clonotype came up a few times. Its cognate antigen is unknown. This chain connects TRBV7-9 to TRBJ2-5; D call uncertain. This TCR came from a woman under 30 in good health. Sequencing input: blood. The CDR3 region is CASSLSPGLQETQYF. CDR3 DNA: TGTGCCAGCAGCTTAAGTCCTGGCTTACAAGAGACCCAGTACTTC.